This T cell receptor beta chain was captured in a study of Graves' ophthalmopathy and Graves' hyperthyroidism. Trimming cost V 0 bases and J 5 bases, with 10 bases left between them. The CDR3 is 14 amino acids. Germline assignment: CDR1 LGHNA and CDR2 YSLEER. RNA served as the template for amplifying TCR beta CDR3 regions. HTBI-primed RT-PCR formed the first round, and a multiplex PCR formed the second. MiXCR, applied by TCRdb to the multiplex PCR reads, yields one record per CDR3 protein. The sample contains hundreds of thousands of distinct CDR3 sequences, about two fifths of which appear only once.

The clonotype comes from an adult man with Graves' ophthalmopathy. The gene calls are TRBV4-3 and TRBJ1-2, with D unclear. Sequenced material: peripheral blood. The CDR3 is CASSQDSQRYGYTF. In DNA, the CDR3 is TGCGCCAGCAGCCAAGATAGTCAGCGTTATGGCTACACCTTC.